The text below deals with one T cell receptor (beta chain). This entry is derived from a study of blood T cell repertoires in COVID-19. Participants came from fewer than 25 US areas, aged roughly 18 to 89 years. This CDR3 region has 17 residues. Losses at the gene ends were 4 bases for V and 0 bases for J; bases not matched to a gene: 7. In germline, CDR1 is KGHDR, CDR2 SFDVKD. The protocol was immunoSEQ multiplex PCR, while the TCRdb copy is restricted to in-frame clones and leaves out a portion. There are roughly 300,000 clones in the sample; 87% occur only once, and 4.5% to 7% lies in the top ten. The source material was PBMCs or T cells enriched from blood (not recorded which). The genes are TRBV24-1 and TRBJ1-5; 8 bases are a match to TRBD1. The source is a woman aged 25-40 years who had recovered from COVID-19. Here the CDR3 reads CATSDNGQGDSNQPQHF. The CDR3, as DNA: TGTGCCACCAGTGACAACGGACAGGGCGATAGCAATCAGCCCCAGCATTTT.